This T cell receptor (beta chain) was sequenced for a study of blood T cell repertoires in COVID-19. Produced via immunoSEQ multiplex PCR; TCRdb's table is partial and in-frame only. The table has some 120,000 clones, around 80% seen once. With 7 bases clipped from V and 7 bases from J, the junction kept 6 bases outside the gene matches. From germline, CDR1 is MNHEY and CDR2 SVGAGI. The CDR3 is made up of 13 amino acids. Those enrolled in Seattle joined during active infection and were followed longitudinally afterward. Sequences were obtained from peripheral blood. The TCR was taken from a man in his thirties or forties with COVID-19, enrolled during active disease. The chain combines TRBV6-5 with TRBJ2-2, with 7 positions matching TRBD2. CDR3 loop: CASKAGAGGELFF. CDR3 bases: TGTGCCAGCAAGGCGGGAGCCGGCGGGGAGCTGTTTTTT.